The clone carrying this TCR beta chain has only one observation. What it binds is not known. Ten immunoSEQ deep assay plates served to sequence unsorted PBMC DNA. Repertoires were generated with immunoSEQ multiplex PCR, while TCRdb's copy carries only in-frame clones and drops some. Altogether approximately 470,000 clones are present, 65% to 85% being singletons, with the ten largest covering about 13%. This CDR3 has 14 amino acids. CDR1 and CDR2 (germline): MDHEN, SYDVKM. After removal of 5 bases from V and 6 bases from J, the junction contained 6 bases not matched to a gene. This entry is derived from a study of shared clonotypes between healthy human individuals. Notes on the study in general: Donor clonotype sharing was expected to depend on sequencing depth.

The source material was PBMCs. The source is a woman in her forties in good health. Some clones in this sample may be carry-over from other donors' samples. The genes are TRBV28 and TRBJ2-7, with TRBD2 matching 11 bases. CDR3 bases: TGTGCCAGCAGTACTAGCGGGAGTACGTTCGAGCAGTACTTC. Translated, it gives CASSTSGSTFEQYF.